One and the same sample provided the 26 T cell receptor beta chains below, sequenced in a study of PD-1 blockade in classical Hodgkin lymphoma. Each of the patients experienced relapse following autologous stem cell transplantation, and their brentuximab vedotin exposure differed. Measured with immunoSEQ multiplex PCR; TCRdb has only the in-frame clones, and not every one. The table has roughly 38,000 clones, around 83% seen once; the top ten hold roughly 6%. Sequencing was performed on peripheral blood mononuclear cells (PBMCs), taken before the second cycle of nivolumab. These receptors were obtained from a human donor with classical Hodgkin lymphoma.

The chain links TRBV27 to TRBJ2-1, with D uncertain. The CDR3 is 11 amino acids. Germline V lookup: CDR1 MNHEY, CDR2 SMNVEV (reference sequence). V dropped 5 bases and J dropped 6 bases, with 5 bases sitting between them. The DNA for the CDR3 is TGTGCCAGCAGTACGGCCAATGAGCAGTTCTTC. Amino acids: CASSTANEQFF.

The chain links TRBV28 to TRBJ1-5; 11 positions agree with TRBD1. CDR3 length: 17 amino acids. From germline, CDR1 is MDHEN and CDR2 SYDVKM. The trim removed 6 bases at V and 1 base at J, leaving 8 bases unmatched. The CDR3 DNA sequence: TGTGCCAGCAGCCCTGGGACAGGGGGGATAAGCAATCAGCCCCAGCATTTT. This translates into CASSPGTGGISNQPQHF.

The V gene is TRBV7-2, the J gene TRBJ2-3, with 11 nucleotides matching TRBD1. The CDR3 runs to 16 residues. Germline V gives CDR1 SGHTA, CDR2 FQGNSA. Trimming at V came to 4 bases and at J to 3 bases, leaving 6 bases not matched to a gene. The CDR3 loop is CASSSGQGAGTDTQYF. DNA for the CDR3: TGTGCCAGCAGCTCAGGACAGGGGGCGGGGACAGATACGCAGTATTTT.

The chain is built from TRBV18 and TRBJ2-7; 9 nucleotides agree with TRBD1. CDR3 length equals 17 residues. The germline gives CDR1 KGHSH, CDR2 LQKENI. J gave up 0 bases and V 4 bases, and 10 bases lay outside the gene matches. As DNA, the CDR3 is TGTGCCAGCTCACTCGGGGCCGGGACAGGGAGCTCCTACGAGCAGTACTTC. As protein: CASSLGAGTGSSYEQYF.

Concerning this clone: This CDR3 is missing its conserved last phenylalanine or tryptophan, likely due to a read error. It is unclear where the CDR3 begins or ends on the DNA, so no DNA is shown, and the CDR3 is as TCRdb lists it. The chain employs TRBV5-6 and TRBJ2-7. In germline, CDR1 is SGHDT, CDR2 YYEEEE. The CDR3 is 8 residues long, ends included. This CDR3 is CASSLLGS.

This clone came up once. The chain couples TRBV10-3 to TRBJ2-7, with a possible D match to TRBD1 (6 bases). The germline gives CDR1 ENHRY, CDR2 SYGVKD. Trimming pared 0 bases from V and 3 bases from J, leaving 12 bases between. The CDR3 loop spans 15 amino acids. The DNA of the CDR3 is TGTGCCATCAGTGAGTCTTTGGACAGCCTCTACGAGCAGTACTTC. Encoded protein: CAISESLDSLYEQYF.

The chain is built from TRBV29-1 and TRBJ1-3; weak D call: TRBD1 (6 bases). The CDR3 has 10 amino acids. Germline V gene sequence: CDR1 SQVTM, CDR2 ANQGSEA. Trimming pared 7 bases from V and 7 bases from J, leaving 8 bases between. Here the CDR3 DNA reads TGCAGCGCAGGGGACAACACCATATATTTT. Translation gives CSAGDNTIYF.

This chain uses TRBV27 with TRBJ1-6; perhaps TRBD1 as D (5 bases). The germline V gene encodes CDR1 MNHEY and CDR2 SMNVEV (reference sequence). This CDR3 contains 16 residues. V lost 0 bases and J lost 2, with 8 bases in between. The CDR3, as DNA: TGTGCCAGCAGTTTATCGGCGGGGGCCTATAATTCACCCCTCCACTTT. Encoded protein: CASSLSAGAYNSPLHF.

The chain is built from TRBV6-1 and TRBJ2-7; the match to TRBD1 covers 7 bases. V lost 3 bases and J lost 4; bases outside the gene matches: 3. This CDR3 has 13 residues. The germline gives CDR1 MNHNS, CDR2 SASEGT. The CDR3 here is CASSETGSYEQYF. CDR3 DNA sequence: TGTGCCAGCAGTGAGACAGGGTCGTACGAGCAGTACTTC.

The genes are TRBV5-1 and TRBJ2-1, with 9 bases lining up with TRBD1. This CDR3 is 19 amino acids long. Per germline, CDR1 SGHRS and CDR2 YFSETQ. The ends lost 0 bases at V and 0 bases at J; junction bases unmatched: 10. The CDR3 region is CASSLGQGEGGSSYNEQFF. The CDR3 bases are TGCGCCAGCAGCTTGGGACAGGGGGAGGGCGGGAGCTCCTACAATGAGCAGTTCTTC.

This chain links TRBV5-8 with TRBJ1-4, with D tentatively TRBD1 (5 bases). Per germline, CDR1 SGHTS and CDR2 YDEGEE. The CDR3 extends over 15 amino acids. V was cut by 0 bases and J by 4 bases, with 10 bases left in between. Here the CDR3 DNA reads TGTGCCAGCAGCTTGGAGTACGGGGGTAATGAAAAACTGTTTTTT. This encodes CASSLEYGGNEKLFF.

The count of this clone is one. The CDR3 here is CASSLGGVGTEAFF. Written as DNA, the CDR3 is TGTGCCAGCAGTTTGGGGGGCGTTGGTACTGAAGCTTTCTTT. The rearrangement uses TRBV27 and TRBJ1-1; D perhaps matches TRBD1 (6 bases). V was trimmed by 3 bases and J by 5 bases, leaving 13 bases between them. This CDR3 has 14 amino acids. Germline lookup yields CDR1 MNHEY and CDR2 SMNVEV (reference sequence).

The chain has TRBV9 and TRBJ2-2; D ambiguous. Germline lookup yields CDR1 SGDLS and CDR2 YYNGEE. There are 14 residues in the CDR3. V lost 0 bases, J lost 6 bases, and 9 bases lay in between. The CDR3 loop reads CASSVASGSGELFF. CDR3 nucleotide sequence: TGTGCCAGCAGCGTAGCGTCCGGGTCCGGGGAGCTGTTTTTT. Based on the CDR3 plus reference TRBV9 and TRBJ2-2, the full variable domain is DSGVTQTPKHLITATGQRVTLRCSPRSGDLSVYWYQQSLDQGLQFLIQYYNGEERAKGNILERFSAQQFPDLHSELNLSSLELGDSALYFCASSVASGSGELFFGEGSRLTVL.

The chain combines TRBV19 with TRBJ1-5, with a possible D match to TRBD1 (5 bases). Germline V gene lookup returns CDR1 LNHDA and CDR2 SQIVND (reference sequence). The CDR3 runs 12 residues. The V end lost 7 bases, the J end lost 4 bases, and 8 bases lay between the germline ends. CDR3 sequence reads: CASTDRNQPQHF. CDR3 bases: TGTGCCAGTACCGACAGAAATCAGCCCCAGCATTTT.

This chain uses TRBV19 with TRBJ2-7; D assignment may be TRBD1 or TRBD2 (6 bases each). Germline CDR1 reads LNHDA; CDR2 reads SQIVND (reference sequence). V lost 5 bases and J lost 1, with 15 bases in between. This CDR3 is built from 15 residues. The CDR3 here is CASSSGAGHSYEQYF. DNA for the CDR3: TGTGCCAGTAGTTCGGGGGCGGGACATTCCTACGAGCAGTACTTC. Looking up the rest from reference TRBV19 and TRBJ2-7 gives the full variable domain: DGGITQSPKYLFRKEGQNVTLSCEQNLNHDAMYWYRQDPGQGLRLIYYSQIVNDFQKGDIAEGYSVSREKKESFPLTVTSAQKNPTAFYLCASSSGAGHSYEQYFGPGTRLTVT.

V and J are TRBV4-3 and TRBJ2-4, with TRBD1 as a possible D gene (6 bases). V was trimmed by 1 base and J by 10 bases, leaving 20 bases between them. Germline V gives CDR1 LGHNA, CDR2 YSLEER. This CDR3 is built from 16 residues. Here the CDR3 DNA reads TGCGCCAGCAGCCAAGTGGGCGGGCCCAACAGGGCGATTCAGTACTTC. Translated: CASSQVGGPNRAIQYF.

The rearrangement joins TRBV5-5 to TRBJ1-1, with D unresolved. In germline, CDR1 is SGHKS, CDR2 YYEKEE (reference sequence). CDR3 length: 13 residues. V lost 6 bases to trimming and J lost 0 bases, with 9 bases between them. The CDR3 is CASKTDLNTEAFF. The CDR3, as DNA: TGTGCCAGCAAAACGGACCTGAACACTGAAGCTTTCTTT.

V and J are TRBV19 and TRBJ2-2; 15 bases match TRBD2. The CDR3 is 17 amino acids. V lost 6 bases, J lost 4 bases, and 6 bases stayed unmatched. Germline CDR1 is LNHDA and CDR2 is SQIVND (reference sequence). CDR3 nucleotides: TGTGCCAGTAGATGGACTAGCGGGAGGGCCGGCACCGGGGAGCTGTTTTTT. As protein: CASRWTSGRAGTGELFF.

This rearrangement joins TRBV9 to TRBJ2-3, with D possibly matching TRBD2 (6 bases). V was trimmed by 4 bases and J by 1 base, leaving 13 bases between them. This CDR3 comprises 15 residues. Germline V gene data show CDR1 as SGDLS and CDR2 as YYNGEE. CDR3 region: CASSSRWGGTDTQYF. CDR3 bases: TGTGCCAGCAGCTCCCGTTGGGGGGGCACAGATACGCAGTATTTT.

A single count supports this clone. The rearrangement joins TRBV6-6 to TRBJ1-5; D is perhaps TRBD1 (6 bases). V was clipped by 5 bases and J by 6 bases, with 14 bases between them. Germline V CDR1 and CDR2: MNHNY, SVGAGI (reference sequence). This CDR3 contains 14 residues. As DNA, the CDR3 is TGTGCCAGCAGTAAGGACAGCCCCACTCAGCCCCAGCATTTT. Its protein product is CASSKDSPTQPQHF.

The chain links TRBV2 to TRBJ2-2, with 7 bases aligning to TRBD1. This CDR3 region has 15 residues. V lost 7 bases to trimming and J lost 1 base; unmatched junction nucleotides: 6. CDR1 and CDR2 (germline): SNHLY, FYNNEI. The CDR3 loop reads CASKGAGVNTGELFF. The CDR3 coding sequence is TGTGCCAGCAAGGGGGCAGGGGTGAACACCGGGGAGCTGTTTTTT.

The V and J genes are TRBV7-6 and TRBJ2-7, with TRBD2 as a possible D gene (6 bases). Trimming pared 5 bases from V and 0 bases from J, leaving 17 bases between. Per the germline V gene, CDR1 is SGHVS and CDR2 is FNYEAQ. CDR3 length equals 16 residues. CDR3 amino acids: CASSPKILANSYEQYF. Written as DNA, the CDR3 is TGTGCCAGCAGCCCAAAAATACTAGCAAACTCCTACGAGCAGTACTTC.

The chain is built from TRBV9 and TRBJ2-2, with D maybe TRBD2 (7 bases). This CDR3 is 15 amino acids long. Looked up from germline, CDR1 is SGDLS and CDR2 is YYNGEE. V was pared by 0 bases and J by 4 bases, with 10 bases between. CDR3 amino acids: CASSVAGGGTGELFF. In DNA form, the CDR3 reads TGTGCCAGCAGCGTAGCGGGGGGCGGCACCGGGGAGCTGTTTTTT.

The count of this clone is one. V usage is TRBV5-1 and J usage is TRBJ2-1, with 10 bases aligning to TRBD2. The V and J ends lost 2 bases and 6 bases, in that order; junction bases with no gene match: 11. CDR3 length: 17 amino acids. CDR1 is SGHRS and CDR2 is YFSETQ in the germline V gene. The CDR3 loop is CASSLQYGASGSNEQFF. CDR3 sequence (DNA): TGCGCCAGCAGCTTACAGTATGGGGCTAGCGGGAGCAATGAGCAGTTCTTC.

The chain links TRBV19 to TRBJ1-5; D remains ambiguous. Trimming pared 2 bases from V and 6 bases from J, leaving 5 bases between. Germline loops: CDR1 LNHDA, CDR2 SQIVND (reference sequence). This CDR3 region has 12 residues. In DNA, the CDR3 is TGTGCCAGTAGTATAAGGACTCAGCCCCAGCATTTT. Its protein is CASSIRTQPQHF.

The chain recombines TRBV5-1 with TRBJ2-3; possible D gene TRBD1, 6 bases. This CDR3 has 20 amino acids. Trimming left V 0 bases short and J 1 base short, with 24 bases between. Per the germline V gene, CDR1 is SGHRS and CDR2 is YFSETQ. CDR3 sequence reads: CASSLGQVRLAVSRTDTQYF. For the CDR3, the DNA is TGCGCCAGCAGCTTGGGACAGGTCCGATTAGCCGTCTCCCGCACAGATACGCAGTATTTT.